The clone carrying this TCR beta chain is called medium-sized based on its frequency. The record originates from a study of T cell clusters in autoimmune cytopenias. Some 38,000 genome equivalents of blood DNA were amplified for TRB. The CDR3 consists of 14 residues. The V gene's germline CDR1 is MNHNS and CDR2 SASEGT. One tube held mixed TRB-A and TRB-B primer pools for touch-down PCR. TCRdb reprocessed the multiplex PCR reads, with one entry per CDR3 protein and no DNA. The sample features around 4,100 distinct CDR3 sequences, with 30% to 45% in its top ten. The same data also contributed to another study, on T cell repertoires in aging, cancer and after chemotherapy.

Sequencing was performed on peripheral blood. The sequence was obtained from a human donor in good health. The chain has TRBV6-1 and TRBJ2-1; the TRBD1 assignment by TCRdb is unverifiable without DNA. CDR3: CASRGERVNNEQFF.